The 11 T cell receptor beta chains below all came from one sample that was sequenced in a study of T cells in localized non-small cell lung cancer. Generated by immunoSEQ multiplex PCR, the TCRdb table keeps only in-frame clones and is missing some. In the table there are roughly 77,000 clones, more than 75% of which are singletons. The source material was peripheral blood, sampled before any cancer treatment. The receptors come from a woman aged 35-75 years with stage I squamous cell lung carcinoma.

The chain recombines TRBV2 with TRBJ1-2; D call uncertain. Looked up from germline, CDR1 is SNHLY and CDR2 is FYNNEI. V was trimmed by 6 bases and J by 4 bases, leaving 9 bases between them. CDR3 length equals 12 residues. The CDR3 is CASRGGVYGYTF. CDR3 DNA sequence: TGTGCCAGCAGGGGTGGGGTCTATGGCTACACCTTC.

This clone came up once. V usage is TRBV6-5 and J usage is TRBJ1-4; D not resolved. The CDR3 is 14 amino acids. CDR1 is MNHEY and CDR2 is SVGAGI in the germline V gene. V lost 6 bases and J lost 0, with 8 bases in between. The CDR3 nucleotides read TGTGCCAGCAGAGACTTTGCAACTAATGAAAAACTGTTTTTT. Its translation is CASRDFATNEKLFF.

This chain uses TRBV30 with TRBJ1-6; D may be TRBD1 (5 bases). Trimming pared 2 bases from V and 10 bases from J, leaving 15 bases between. Germline V gene lookup returns CDR1 GTSNPN and CDR2 SVGIG (reference sequence). This CDR3 is 14 amino acids long. The CDR3 protein is CAWSRDPRTSPLHF. CDR3 DNA: TGTGCCTGGAGTAGGGACCCACGCACATCACCCCTCCACTTT.

The chain links TRBV5-6 to TRBJ1-2; no clear D. The CDR3 runs to 13 residues. V was trimmed by 2 bases and J by 6 bases, leaving 11 bases between them. Germline lookup yields CDR1 SGHDT and CDR2 YYEEEE. CDR3 sequence (DNA): TGTGCCAGCAGCTTATCCTGGACCCATGGCTACACCTTC. This codes for CASSLSWTHGYTF.

The V gene is TRBV18, the J gene TRBJ1-5; D call uncertain. Trimming cost V 3 bases and J 2 bases, with 11 bases left between them. The germline gives CDR1 KGHSH, CDR2 LQKENI. This CDR3 contains 15 residues. This chain's CDR3 is CASSPAVEGNQPQHF. CDR3 coding DNA: TGTGCCAGCTCACCTGCAGTCGAGGGCAATCAGCCCCAGCATTTT.

The sample holds a few counts of this clone. J is TRBJ2-7 and V is TRBV5-6; 10 bases agree with TRBD1. CDR3 size: 15 residues. V lost 0 bases, J lost 6 bases, and 6 bases stayed unmatched. Germline lookup yields CDR1 SGHDT and CDR2 YYEEEE. The CDR3 DNA follows: TGTGCCAGCAGCTTGGGTGGGACAGGGGTAGGCGAGCAGTACTTC. Its protein is CASSLGGTGVGEQYF.

Note on this clone: The same CDR3 also results from other DNA sequences found in this sample. The chain is built from TRBV30 and TRBJ1-1; D is possibly TRBD1 (5 bases). V was pared by 7 bases and J by 1 base, with 16 bases between. Per germline, CDR1 GTSNPN and CDR2 SVGIG (reference sequence). The CDR3 is made up of 14 amino acids. CDR3 DNA: TGTGCCTATCACCCTGGCAGGGAGAACACTGAAGCTTTCTTT. Protein sequence: CAYHPGRENTEAFF.

This clone was seen only once. The J gene is TRBJ1-6, the V gene TRBV25-1, with 7 positions matching TRBD1. Germline assignment: CDR1 MGHDK and CDR2 SYGVNS. This CDR3 comprises 15 residues. Trimming removed 4 bases from V and 10 bases from J; junction bases left unmatched: 10. CDR3 nucleotide sequence: TGTGCCAGCAGTGTTACAGGGGAACGGCGGTCACCCCTCCACTTT. It codes for CASSVTGERRSPLHF.

V usage is TRBV15 and J usage is TRBJ2-6, with D tentatively TRBD1 (6 bases). Trimming stripped 3 bases from V and 0 bases from J, with 15 bases between. The CDR3 contains 18 residues. The germline V gene has CDR1 LNHNV and CDR2 YYDKDF (reference sequence). CDR3 DNA sequence: TGTGCCACCAGCAGGAACAGGGTGACAAACTCTGGGGCCAACGTCCTGACTTTC. Protein sequence: CATSRNRVTNSGANVLTF.

This chain links TRBV5-1 with TRBJ2-2; no definite D call. V lost 9 bases, J lost 1 base, and 13 bases lay in between. Germline CDR1 and CDR2: SGHRS and YFSETQ. This CDR3 comprises 14 residues. CDR3 in DNA: TGCGCCACCTCTAAATACAGGAACACCGGGGAGCTGTTTTTT. This sequence encodes CATSKYRNTGELFF.

Only a few counts were recorded for this clone. This rearrangement joins TRBV5-6 to TRBJ2-2, with 8 bases fitting TRBD1. Germline CDR1 and CDR2: SGHDT and YYEEEE. CDR3 size: 15 residues. V gave up 1 base and J gave up 3 bases; unmatched junction bases: 2. In DNA form, the CDR3 reads TGTGCCAGCAGCTTGCGGACAGGGTACACCGGGGAGCTGTTTTTT. It specifies CASSLRTGYTGELFF.